This paragraph covers one TCR beta chain sequence. Sequencing was performed with immunoSEQ multiplex PCR; in TCRdb, only in-frame clones are kept and a portion is missing. This sample has roughly 80,000 clones; approximately 90% occur once, and the top ten carry under 2%. The data were taken from a study of control samples from healthy donors and cancer patients. Germline V gene data show CDR1 as LGHDT and CDR2 as YNNKEL (reference sequence). The CDR3 contains 16 residues. Trimming removed 5 bases from V and 10 bases from J; junction bases left unmatched: 13. What was sequenced was PBMCs. The receptor was derived from a woman aged 60 to 75 with head and neck cancer. The chain employs TRBV3-1 (or the pseudogene TRBV3-2) and TRBJ2-2; 10 bases agree with TRBD1. The CDR3 reads CASSLNPGQGSKELFF. CDR3 nucleotides: TGTGCCAGCAGCTTAAATCCGGGACAGGGGTCTAAGGAGCTGTTTTTT.